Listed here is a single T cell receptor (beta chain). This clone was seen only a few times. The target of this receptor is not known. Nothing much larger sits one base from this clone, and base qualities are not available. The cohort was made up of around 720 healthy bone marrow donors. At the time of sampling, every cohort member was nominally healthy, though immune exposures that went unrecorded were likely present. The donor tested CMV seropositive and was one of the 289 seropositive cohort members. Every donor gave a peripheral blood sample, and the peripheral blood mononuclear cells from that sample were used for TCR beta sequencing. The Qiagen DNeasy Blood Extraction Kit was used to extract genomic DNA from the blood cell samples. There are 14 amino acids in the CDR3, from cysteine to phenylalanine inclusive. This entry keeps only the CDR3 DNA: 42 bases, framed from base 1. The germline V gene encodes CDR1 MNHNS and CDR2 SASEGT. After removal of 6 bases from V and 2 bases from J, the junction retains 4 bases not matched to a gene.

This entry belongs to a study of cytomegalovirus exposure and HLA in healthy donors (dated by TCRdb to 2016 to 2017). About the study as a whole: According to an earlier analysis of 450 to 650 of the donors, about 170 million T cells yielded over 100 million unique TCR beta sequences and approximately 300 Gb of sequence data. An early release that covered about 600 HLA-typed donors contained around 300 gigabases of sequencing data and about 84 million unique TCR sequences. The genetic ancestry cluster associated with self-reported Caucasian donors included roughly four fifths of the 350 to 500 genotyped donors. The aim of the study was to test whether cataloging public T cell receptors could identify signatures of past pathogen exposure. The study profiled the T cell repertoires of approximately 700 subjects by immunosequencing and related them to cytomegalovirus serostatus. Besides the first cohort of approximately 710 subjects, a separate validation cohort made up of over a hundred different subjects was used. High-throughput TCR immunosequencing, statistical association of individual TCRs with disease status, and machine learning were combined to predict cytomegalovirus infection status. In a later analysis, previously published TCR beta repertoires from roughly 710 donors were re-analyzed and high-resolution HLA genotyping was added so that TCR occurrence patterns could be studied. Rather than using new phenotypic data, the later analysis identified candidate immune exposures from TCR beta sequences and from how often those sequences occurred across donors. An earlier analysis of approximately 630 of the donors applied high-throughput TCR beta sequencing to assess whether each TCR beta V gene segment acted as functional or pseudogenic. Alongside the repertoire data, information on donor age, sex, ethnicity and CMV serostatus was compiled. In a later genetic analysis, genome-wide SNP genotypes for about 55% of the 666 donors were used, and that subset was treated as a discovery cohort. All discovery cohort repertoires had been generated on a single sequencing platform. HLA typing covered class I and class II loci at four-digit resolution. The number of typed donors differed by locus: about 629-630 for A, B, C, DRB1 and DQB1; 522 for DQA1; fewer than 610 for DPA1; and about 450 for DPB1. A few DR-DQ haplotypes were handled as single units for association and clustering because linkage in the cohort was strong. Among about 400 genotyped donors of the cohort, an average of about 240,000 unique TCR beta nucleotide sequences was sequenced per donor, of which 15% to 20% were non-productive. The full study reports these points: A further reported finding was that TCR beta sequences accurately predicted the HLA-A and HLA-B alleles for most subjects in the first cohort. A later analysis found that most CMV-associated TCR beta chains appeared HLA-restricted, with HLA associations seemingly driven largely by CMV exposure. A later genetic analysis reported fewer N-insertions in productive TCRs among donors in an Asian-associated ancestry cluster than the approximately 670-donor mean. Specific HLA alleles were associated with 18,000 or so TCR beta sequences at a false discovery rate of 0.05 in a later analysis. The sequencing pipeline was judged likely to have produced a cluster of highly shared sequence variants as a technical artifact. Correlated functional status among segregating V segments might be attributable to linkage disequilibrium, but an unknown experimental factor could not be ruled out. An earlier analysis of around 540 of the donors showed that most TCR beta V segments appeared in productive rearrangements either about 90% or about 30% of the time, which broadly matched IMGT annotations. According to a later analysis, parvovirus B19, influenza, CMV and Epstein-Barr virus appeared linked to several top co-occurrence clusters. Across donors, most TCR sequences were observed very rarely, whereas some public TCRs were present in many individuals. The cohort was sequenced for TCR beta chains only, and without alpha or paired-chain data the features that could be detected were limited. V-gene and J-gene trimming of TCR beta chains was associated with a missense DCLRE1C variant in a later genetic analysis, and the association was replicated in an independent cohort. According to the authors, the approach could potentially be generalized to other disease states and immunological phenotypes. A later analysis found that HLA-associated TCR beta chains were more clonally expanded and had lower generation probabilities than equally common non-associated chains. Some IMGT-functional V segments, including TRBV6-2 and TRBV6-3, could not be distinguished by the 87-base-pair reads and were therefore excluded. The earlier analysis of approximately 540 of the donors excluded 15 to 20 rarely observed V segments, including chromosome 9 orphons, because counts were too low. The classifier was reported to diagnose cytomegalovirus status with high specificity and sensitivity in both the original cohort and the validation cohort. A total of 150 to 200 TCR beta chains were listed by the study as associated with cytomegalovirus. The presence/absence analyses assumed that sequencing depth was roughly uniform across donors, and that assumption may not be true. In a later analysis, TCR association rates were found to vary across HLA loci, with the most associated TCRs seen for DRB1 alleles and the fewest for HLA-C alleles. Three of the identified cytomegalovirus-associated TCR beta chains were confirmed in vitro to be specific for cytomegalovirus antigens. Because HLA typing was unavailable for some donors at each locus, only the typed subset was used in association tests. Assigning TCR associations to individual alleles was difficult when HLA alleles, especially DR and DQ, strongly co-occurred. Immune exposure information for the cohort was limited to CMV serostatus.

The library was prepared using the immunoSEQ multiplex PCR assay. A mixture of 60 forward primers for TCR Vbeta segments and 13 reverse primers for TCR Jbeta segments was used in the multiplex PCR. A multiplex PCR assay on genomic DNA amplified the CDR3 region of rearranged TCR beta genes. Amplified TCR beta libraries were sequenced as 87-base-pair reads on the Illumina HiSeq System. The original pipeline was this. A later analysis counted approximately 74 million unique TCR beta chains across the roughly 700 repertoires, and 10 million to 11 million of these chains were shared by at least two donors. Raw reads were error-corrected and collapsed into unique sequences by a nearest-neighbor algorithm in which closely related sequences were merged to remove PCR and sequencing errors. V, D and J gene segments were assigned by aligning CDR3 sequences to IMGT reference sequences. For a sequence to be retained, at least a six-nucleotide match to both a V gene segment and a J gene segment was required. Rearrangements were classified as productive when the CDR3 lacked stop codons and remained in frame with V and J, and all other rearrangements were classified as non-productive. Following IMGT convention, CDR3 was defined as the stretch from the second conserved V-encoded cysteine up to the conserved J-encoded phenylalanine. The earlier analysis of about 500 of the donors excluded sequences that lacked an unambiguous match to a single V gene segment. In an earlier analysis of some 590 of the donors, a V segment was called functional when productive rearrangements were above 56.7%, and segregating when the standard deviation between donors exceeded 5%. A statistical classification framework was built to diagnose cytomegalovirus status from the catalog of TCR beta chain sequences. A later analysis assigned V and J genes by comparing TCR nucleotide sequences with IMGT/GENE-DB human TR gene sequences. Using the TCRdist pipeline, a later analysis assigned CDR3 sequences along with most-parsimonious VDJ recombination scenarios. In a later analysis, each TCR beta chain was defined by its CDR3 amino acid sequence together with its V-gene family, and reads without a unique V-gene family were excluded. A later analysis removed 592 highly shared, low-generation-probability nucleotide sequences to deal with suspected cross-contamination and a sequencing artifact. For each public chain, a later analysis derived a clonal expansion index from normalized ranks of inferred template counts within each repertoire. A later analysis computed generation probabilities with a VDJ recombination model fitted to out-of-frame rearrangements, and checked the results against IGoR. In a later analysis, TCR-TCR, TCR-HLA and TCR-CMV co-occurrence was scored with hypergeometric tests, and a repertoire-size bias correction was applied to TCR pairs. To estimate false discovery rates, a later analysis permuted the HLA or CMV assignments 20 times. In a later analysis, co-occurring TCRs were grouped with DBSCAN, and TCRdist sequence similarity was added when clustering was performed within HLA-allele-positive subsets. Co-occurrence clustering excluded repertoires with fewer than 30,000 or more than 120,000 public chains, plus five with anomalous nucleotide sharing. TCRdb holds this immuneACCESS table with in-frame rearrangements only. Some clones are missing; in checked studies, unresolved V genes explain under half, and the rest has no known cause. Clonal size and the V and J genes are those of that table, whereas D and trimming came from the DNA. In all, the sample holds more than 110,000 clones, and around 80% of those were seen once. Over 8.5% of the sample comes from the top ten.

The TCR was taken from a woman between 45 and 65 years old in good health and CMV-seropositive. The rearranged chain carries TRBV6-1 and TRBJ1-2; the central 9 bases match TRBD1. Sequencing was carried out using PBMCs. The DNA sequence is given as TGTGCCAGCAGCCTACAGGGGGCGAACTATGGCTACACCTTC. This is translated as CASSLQGANYGYTF.